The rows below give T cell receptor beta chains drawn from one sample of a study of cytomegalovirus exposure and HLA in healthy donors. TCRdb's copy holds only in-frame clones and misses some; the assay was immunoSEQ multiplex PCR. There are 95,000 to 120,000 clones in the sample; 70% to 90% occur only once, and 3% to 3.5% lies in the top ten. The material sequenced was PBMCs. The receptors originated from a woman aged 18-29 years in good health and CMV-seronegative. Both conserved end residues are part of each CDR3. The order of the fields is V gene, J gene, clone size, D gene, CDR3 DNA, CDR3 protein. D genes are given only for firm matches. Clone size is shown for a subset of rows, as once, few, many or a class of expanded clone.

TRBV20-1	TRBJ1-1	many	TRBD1	TGCAGTGCTAGCCAGGGGGCGCAGGCTTTCTTT	CSASQGAQAFF
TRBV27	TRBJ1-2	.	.	TGTGCCAGCAGTGAGCGACAGTTCGGTTCGGTCGTAGGCTACACCTTC	CASSERQFGSVVGYTF
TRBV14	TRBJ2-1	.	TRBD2	TGTGCCAGCAGCCGGACGGCCGGAGCGGGGGGTAGAGGATACAATGAGCAGTTCTTC	CASSRTAGAGGRGYNEQFF
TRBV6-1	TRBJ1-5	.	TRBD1	TGTGCCAGCAGACAGGGGGACCAGCCCCAGCATTTT	CASRQGDQPQHF
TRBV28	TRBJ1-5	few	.	TGTGCCAGCAGTTTAGAGGCAGGGAATCAGCCCCAGCATTTT	CASSLEAGNQPQHF
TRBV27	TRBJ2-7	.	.	TGTGCCAGCAGTTTCGCAGGGGCCTCCTACGAGCAGTACTTC	CASSFAGASYEQYF
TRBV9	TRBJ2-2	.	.	TGTGCCAGCAGGGGTGGGGGGACCGGGGAGCTGTTTTTT	CASRGGGTGELFF
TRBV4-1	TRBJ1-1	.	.	TGCGCCAGCAGCCAAGAAACTCGGGGAGGGAGCACTGAAGCTTTCTTT	CASSQETRGGSTEAFF
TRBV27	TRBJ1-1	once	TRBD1	TGTGCCAGCAGGCTTACAGGGGTGGCTGAAGCTTTCTTT	CASRLTGVAEAFF
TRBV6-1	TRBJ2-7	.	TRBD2	TGTGCCAGCAGTGTCCTCCGCGGGGGGCAAAACTACGAGCAGTACTTC	CASSVLRGGQNYEQYF
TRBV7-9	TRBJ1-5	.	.	TGTGCCAGCAGCTTAGCGCCCGGTCAGCCCCAGCATTTT	CASSLAPGQPQHF
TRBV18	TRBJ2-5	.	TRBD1	TGTGCCAGCTCACCACTGACAGGGGTTTCAGAGACCCAGTACTTC	CASSPLTGVSETQYF
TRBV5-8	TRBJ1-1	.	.	TGTGCCAGCACGTCAGGGGTGACTGAAGCTTTCTTT	CASTSGVTEAFF
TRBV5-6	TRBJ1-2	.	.	TGTGCCAGCAGCTTGGAAGAAGCGGCAGGGGATCACTATGGCTACACCTTC	CASSLEEAAGDHYGYTF
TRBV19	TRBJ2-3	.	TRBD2	TGTGCCAGTAGTCACCCCGGGAGGACGCAGTATTTT	CASSHPGRTQYF
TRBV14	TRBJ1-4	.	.	TGTGCCAGCAGCCAAGGGACGGGATATAATGAAAAACTGTTTTTT	CASSQGTGYNEKLFF
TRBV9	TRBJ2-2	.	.	TGTGCCAGCAGCGTAGCAGGGGTGAACACCGGGGAGCTGTTTTTT	CASSVAGVNTGELFF
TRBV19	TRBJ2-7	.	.	TGTGCCAGTAGTACCTCCCTAGGAGGTCGCTACGAGCAGTACTTC	CASSTSLGGRYEQYF
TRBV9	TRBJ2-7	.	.	TGTGCCAGCAGCGTAGTAGTCAGGGGTGAATACGAGCAGTACTTC	CASSVVVRGEYEQYF
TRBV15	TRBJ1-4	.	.	TGTGCCACCAGCAGGGGGACTTCTGAAAAACTGTTTTTT	CATSRGTSEKLFF
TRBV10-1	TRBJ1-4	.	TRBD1	TGCGCCAGCAGGAGGGGCAGGGGGCGCGGATATGAAAAACTGTTTTTT	CASRRGRGRGYEKLFF
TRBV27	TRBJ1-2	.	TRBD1	TGTGCCAGCAGTGGGGTCGGACAGGGTCATGGCTACACCTTC	CASSGVGQGHGYTF
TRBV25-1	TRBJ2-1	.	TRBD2	TGTGCCAGCGGGGATCCGGGGGCGGGGGGGTACAATGAGCAGTTCTTC	CASGDPGAGGYNEQFF
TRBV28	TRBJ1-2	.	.	TGTGCCAGCAGTCTCCTAGACGGCAATGGCTACACCTTC	CASSLLDGNGYTF
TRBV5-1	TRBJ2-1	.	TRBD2	TGCGCCAGCAGCTCACGTAGCGGGGGGCACGACAATGAGCAGTTCTTC	CASSSRSGGHDNEQFF
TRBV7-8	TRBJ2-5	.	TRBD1	TGTGCCAGCAGCCGACCCGTCGACAGGGTGGAAGAGACCCAGTACTTC	CASSRPVDRVEETQYF
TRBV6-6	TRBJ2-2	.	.	TGTGCCAGCAGTTACTCGACGGGGGCCGGGGAGCTGTTTTTT	CASSYSTGAGELFF
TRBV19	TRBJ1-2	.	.	TGTGCCAGTAGAATGGGGGGAGAGAGGCATGGCTACACCTTC	CASRMGGERHGYTF
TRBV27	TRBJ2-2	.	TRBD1	TGTGCCAGCAGTCCTGTAGGGGGCGCTGACACCGGGGAGCTGTTTTTT	CASSPVGGADTGELFF
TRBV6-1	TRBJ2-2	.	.	TGTGCCAGCAGTCCCCGGGACTCCCCTCCCGGGGAGCTGTTTTTT	CASSPRDSPPGELFF
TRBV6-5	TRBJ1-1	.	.	TGTGCCAGCAGTTACTCGTACAGGACAGAGAACACTGAAGCTTTCTTT	CASSYSYRTENTEAFF
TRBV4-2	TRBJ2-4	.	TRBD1	TGTGCCAGCAGCCAAGAAAGGAGACAGGGAGCCAAAAACATTCAGTACTTC	CASSQERRQGAKNIQYF
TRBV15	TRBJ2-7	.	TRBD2	TGTGCCACCAGCAGAGCGACCCACTACCCTGCCAGCGGGGGCTACGAGCAGTACTTC	CATSRATHYPASGGYEQYF